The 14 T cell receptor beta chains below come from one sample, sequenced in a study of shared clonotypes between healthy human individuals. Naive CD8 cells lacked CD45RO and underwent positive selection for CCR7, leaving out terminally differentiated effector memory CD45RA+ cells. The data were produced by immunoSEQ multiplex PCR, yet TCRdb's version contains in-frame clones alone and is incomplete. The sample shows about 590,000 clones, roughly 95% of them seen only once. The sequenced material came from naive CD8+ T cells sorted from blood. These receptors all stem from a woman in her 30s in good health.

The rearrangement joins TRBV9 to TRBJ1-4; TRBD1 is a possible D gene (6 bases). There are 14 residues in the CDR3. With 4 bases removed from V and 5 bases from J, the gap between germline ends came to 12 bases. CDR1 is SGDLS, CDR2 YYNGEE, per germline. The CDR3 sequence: CASSSQGSNEKLFF. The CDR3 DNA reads TGTGCCAGCAGCTCACAGGGTTCCAATGAAAAACTGTTTTTT.

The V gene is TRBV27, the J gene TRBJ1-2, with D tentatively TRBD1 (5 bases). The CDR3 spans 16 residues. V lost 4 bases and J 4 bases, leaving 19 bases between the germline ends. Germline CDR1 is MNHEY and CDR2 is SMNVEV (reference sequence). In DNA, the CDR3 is TGTGCCAGCAGTTGGTCAGGGAGCATTCTTGTCTATGGCTACACCTTC. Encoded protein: CASSWSGSILVYGYTF.

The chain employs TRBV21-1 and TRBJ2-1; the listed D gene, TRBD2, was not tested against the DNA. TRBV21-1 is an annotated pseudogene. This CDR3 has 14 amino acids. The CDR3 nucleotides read TGTGCCAGACCCCTAGCGGGGGAAACGAATGAGCAGTTCTTC. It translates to CARPLAGETNEQFF.

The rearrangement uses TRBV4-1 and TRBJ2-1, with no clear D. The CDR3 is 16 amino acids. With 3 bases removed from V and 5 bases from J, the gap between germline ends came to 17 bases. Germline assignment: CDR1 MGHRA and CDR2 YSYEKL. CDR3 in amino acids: CASSHPLGSDHNEQFF. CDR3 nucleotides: TGCGCCAGCAGCCATCCACTGGGCAGTGACCACAATGAGCAGTTCTTC.

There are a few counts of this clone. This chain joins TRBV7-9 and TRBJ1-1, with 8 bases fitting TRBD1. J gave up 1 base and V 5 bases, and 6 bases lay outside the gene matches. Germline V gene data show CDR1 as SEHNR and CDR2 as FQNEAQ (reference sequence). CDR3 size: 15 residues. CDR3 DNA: TGTGCCAGCAGCCCCGGACAGGGCAGGAACACTGAAGCTTTCTTT. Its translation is CASSPGQGRNTEAFF.

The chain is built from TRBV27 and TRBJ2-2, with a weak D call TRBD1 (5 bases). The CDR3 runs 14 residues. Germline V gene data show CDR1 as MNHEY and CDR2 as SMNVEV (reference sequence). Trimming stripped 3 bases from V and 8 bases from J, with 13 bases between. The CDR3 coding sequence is TGTGCCAGCAGTTTGCGAGGTGGGGCTGGGGAGCTGTTTTTT. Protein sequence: CASSLRGGAGELFF.

The CDR3 sequence is CSVGPNRYEQYF. The CDR3 nucleotides read TGCAGCGTTGGTCCGAATCGGTACGAGCAGTACTTC. V gene TRBV29-1 combines with J gene TRBJ2-7; D is unclear. The CDR3 has 12 amino acids. Trimming pared 4 bases from V and 4 bases from J, leaving 11 bases between. Germline V gene lookup returns CDR1 SQVTM and CDR2 ANQGSEA.

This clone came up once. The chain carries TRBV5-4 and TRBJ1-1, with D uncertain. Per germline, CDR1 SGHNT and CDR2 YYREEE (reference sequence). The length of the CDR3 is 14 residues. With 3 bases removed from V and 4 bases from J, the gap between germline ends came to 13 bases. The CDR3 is CASSYMEVVTEAFF. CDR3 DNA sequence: TGTGCCAGCAGCTATATGGAGGTCGTCACTGAAGCTTTCTTT.

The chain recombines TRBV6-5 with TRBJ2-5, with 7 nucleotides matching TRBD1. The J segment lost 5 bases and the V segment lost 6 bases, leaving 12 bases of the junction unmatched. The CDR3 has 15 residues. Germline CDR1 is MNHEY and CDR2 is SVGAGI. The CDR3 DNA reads TGTGCCAGCAGCCACCAACAGGGGATCTGGGAGACCCAGTACTTC. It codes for CASSHQQGIWETQYF.

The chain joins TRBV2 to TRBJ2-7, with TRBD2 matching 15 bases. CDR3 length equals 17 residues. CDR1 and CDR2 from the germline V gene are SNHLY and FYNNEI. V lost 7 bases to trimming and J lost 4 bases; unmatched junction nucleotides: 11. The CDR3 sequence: CASILSGTSGRKYEQYF. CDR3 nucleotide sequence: TGTGCCAGCATACTCAGCGGGACTAGCGGGAGGAAGTACGAGCAGTACTTC.

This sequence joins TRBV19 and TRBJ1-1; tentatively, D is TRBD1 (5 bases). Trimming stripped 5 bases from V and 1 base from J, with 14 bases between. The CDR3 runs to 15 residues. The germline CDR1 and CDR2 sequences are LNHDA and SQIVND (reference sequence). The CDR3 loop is CASSLWGGKNTEAFF. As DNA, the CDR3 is TGTGCCAGTAGTCTCTGGGGCGGTAAGAACACTGAAGCTTTCTTT.

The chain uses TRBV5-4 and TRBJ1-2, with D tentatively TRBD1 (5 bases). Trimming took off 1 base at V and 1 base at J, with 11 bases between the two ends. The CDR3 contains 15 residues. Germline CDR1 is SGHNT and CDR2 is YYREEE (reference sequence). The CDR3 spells CASSLWGDGNYGYTF. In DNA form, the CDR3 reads TGTGCCAGCAGCTTGTGGGGCGATGGTAACTATGGCTACACCTTC.

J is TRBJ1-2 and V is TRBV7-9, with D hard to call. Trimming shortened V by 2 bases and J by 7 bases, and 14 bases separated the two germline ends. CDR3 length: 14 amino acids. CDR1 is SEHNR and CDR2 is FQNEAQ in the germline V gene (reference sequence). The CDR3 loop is CASSLMGSLLGYTF. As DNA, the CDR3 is TGTGCCAGCAGCTTAATGGGCAGCCTTCTTGGCTACACCTTC.

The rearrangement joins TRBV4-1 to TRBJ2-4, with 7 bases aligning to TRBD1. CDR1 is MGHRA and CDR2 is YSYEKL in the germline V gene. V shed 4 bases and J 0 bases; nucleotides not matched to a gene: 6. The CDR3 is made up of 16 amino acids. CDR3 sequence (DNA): TGCGCCAGCAGCCCCCGACAGGGCCTAGCCAAAAACATTCAGTACTTC. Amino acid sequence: CASSPRQGLAKNIQYF.